Below are 7 T cell receptor beta chains sequenced from a single sample in a study of blood T cell repertoires in COVID-19. The protocol was immunoSEQ multiplex PCR, while the TCRdb copy is restricted to in-frame clones and leaves out a portion. Here the sample spans about 270,000 clones, 75% to 90% being singletons. The sequenced material came from PBMCs or T cells enriched from blood (not recorded which). The receptors were sampled from a woman under 40 with acute COVID-19.

The rearrangement links TRBV7-9 to TRBJ1-2, with D perhaps TRBD1 (5 bases). Trimming cost V 3 bases and J 10 bases, with 18 bases left between them. This CDR3 has 14 amino acids. Germline-derived CDR1 and CDR2 are SEHNR and FQNEAQ (reference sequence). This chain's CDR3 is CASSFDSLSIPYTF. CDR3 DNA: TGTGCCAGCAGCTTTGACAGTCTCTCCATTCCCTACACCTTC.

V usage is TRBV6-5 and J usage is TRBJ1-2; D gene ambiguous. Trimming shortened V by 0 bases and J by 2 bases, and 7 bases separated the two germline ends. CDR1 MNHEY and CDR2 SVGAGI come from the germline V gene. This CDR3 has 14 amino acids. DNA of the CDR3: TGTGCCAGCAGTTACTCCCCACTGAACTATGGCTACACCTTC. It codes for CASSYSPLNYGYTF.

The chain links TRBV2 to TRBJ2-7, with TRBD1 as a possible D gene (5 bases). The germline gives CDR1 SNHLY, CDR2 FYNNEI. The CDR3 length is 13 residues. V lost 4 bases to trimming and J lost 5 bases, with 12 bases between them. The CDR3 DNA reads as TGTGCCAGCAGTGGACAGCCCCTCGACGAGCAGTACTTC. Translating gives CASSGQPLDEQYF.

The V call is TRBV9, the J call TRBJ1-1, with TRBD1 matching 8 bases. Per the germline V gene, CDR1 is SGDLS and CDR2 is YYNGEE. The CDR3 sequence is 13 residues long. J lost 7 bases, V lost 4 bases, and 6 bases had no gene match. In DNA form, the CDR3 reads TGTGCCAGCAGCAACCTACAGGGGGATGAAGCTTTCTTT. Protein sequence: CASSNLQGDEAFF.

The V gene is TRBV4-1, the J gene TRBJ1-5; no reliable D call. The CDR3 spans 13 residues. The V end was cut by 0 bases, the J end by 9 bases, with 9 bases between. CDR1 is MGHRA and CDR2 is YSYEKL in the germline V gene. The CDR3 region has the DNA TGCGCCAGCAGCCAAGATCCTGTTATGCCCCAGCATTTT. Protein product: CASSQDPVMPQHF.

The genes are TRBV19 and TRBJ1-2; maybe TRBD1 (5 bases). The CDR3 loop spans 14 amino acids. Trimming cost V 9 bases and J 8 bases, with 22 bases left between them. CDR1 and CDR2 (germline): LNHDA, SQIVND (reference sequence). The CDR3 here is CASAGTPPGGGYTF. The CDR3 DNA reads as TGTGCCAGCGCTGGGACTCCGCCGGGAGGCGGCTACACCTTC.

The rearrangement links TRBV7-3 to TRBJ2-1, with TRBD1 identical over 7 bases. The J segment lost 9 bases and the V segment lost 4 bases, leaving 0 bases of the junction unmatched. CDR1 and CDR2 (germline): SGHTA, FQGTGA. The CDR3 sequence is 11 residues long. The CDR3 region has the DNA TGTGCCAGCAGCTCAGGGGGTGAGCAGTTCTTC. The encoded protein is CASSSGGEQFF. The full variable domain, with the rest looked up from reference TRBV7-3 and TRBJ2-1, is GAGVSQTPSNKVTEKGKYVELRCDPISGHTALYWYRQSLGQGPEFLIYFQGTGAADDSGLPNDRFFAVRPEGSVSTLKIQRTERGDSAVYLCASSSGGEQFFGPGTRLTVL.